This entry is about one TCR beta chain. Its target is unknown. These data are taken from a study of cytomegalovirus exposure and HLA in healthy donors. Study observations and caveats: The study dropped some indistinguishable V segments, TRBV6-2 and TRBV6-3 among them.

60 Vbeta and 13 Jbeta primers were used in PCR. Under the authors' procedure: Some 10 million shared chains were among the 60 million to 80 million unique TCR beta chains that a later analysis counted. TCRdb keeps only in-frame clones here, not all; method: immunoSEQ multiplex PCR. The D gene and trimming were derived from the DNA, and the V and J assignments and clone size from that table. The table shows 55,000 to 90,000 clones, with around 78% occurring only once. The germline V gene has CDR1 MNHEY and CDR2 SMNVEV (reference sequence). This CDR3 has 15 residues. V lost 6 bases, J lost 8 bases, and 11 bases stayed unmatched.

The clonotype comes from a man aged 50-59 years in good health and CMV-seronegative. The sequenced material came from PBMCs. The rearrangement uses TRBV27 and TRBJ2-1; 9 bases align to TRBD2. In DNA, the CDR3 is TGTGCCAGCAGCAATAGACTAGCGGCCTTCGATGAGCAGTTCTTC. It specifies CASSNRLAAFDEQFF.